This T cell receptor beta chain appears in the sequencing data of a study of T cells in Graves' hyperthyroidism and ophthalmopathy. There were TCR beta CDR3 regions amplified from RNA transcripts. The HTBI primer set drove a first-round RT-PCR of the TCR CDR3. TCRdb passed the multiplex PCR reads through MiXCR, listing each CDR3 protein once. The sample includes about 400,000 distinct CDR3 sequences, 15% to 18% of them seen just once. CDR3 size: 14 residues. Trimming removed 6 bases at V and 8 bases at J, with 19 bases between. This clonotype was recorded at least ten times. This TCR was sampled from a woman younger than 35 with Graves' hyperthyroidism. The sequenced material came from blood. J is TRBJ1-2 and V is TRBV12-3 or TRBV12-4; D may be TRBD1 (6 bases). In DNA, the CDR3 is TGTGCCAGCAGACAAAGGGACACGTTTCAGGGCTACACCTTC. Translating it yields CASRQRDTFQGYTF.